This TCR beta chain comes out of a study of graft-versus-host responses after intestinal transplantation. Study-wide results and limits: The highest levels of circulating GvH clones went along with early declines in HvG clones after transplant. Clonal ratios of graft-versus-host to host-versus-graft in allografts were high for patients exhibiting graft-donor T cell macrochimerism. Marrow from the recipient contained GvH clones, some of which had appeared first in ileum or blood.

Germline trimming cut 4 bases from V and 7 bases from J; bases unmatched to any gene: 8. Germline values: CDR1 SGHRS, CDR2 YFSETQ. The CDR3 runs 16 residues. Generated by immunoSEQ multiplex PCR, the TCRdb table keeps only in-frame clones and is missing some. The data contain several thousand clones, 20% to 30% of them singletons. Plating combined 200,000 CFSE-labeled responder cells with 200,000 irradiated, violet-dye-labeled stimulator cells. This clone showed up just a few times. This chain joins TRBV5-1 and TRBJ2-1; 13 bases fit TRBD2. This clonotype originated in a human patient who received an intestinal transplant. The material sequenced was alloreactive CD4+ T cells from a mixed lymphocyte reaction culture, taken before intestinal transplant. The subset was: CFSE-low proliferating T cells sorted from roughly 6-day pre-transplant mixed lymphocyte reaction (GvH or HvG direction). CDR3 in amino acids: CASSAAPGLAGNEQFF. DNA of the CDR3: TGCGCCAGCAGCGCGGCCCCGGGACTAGCGGGAAATGAGCAGTTCTTC.